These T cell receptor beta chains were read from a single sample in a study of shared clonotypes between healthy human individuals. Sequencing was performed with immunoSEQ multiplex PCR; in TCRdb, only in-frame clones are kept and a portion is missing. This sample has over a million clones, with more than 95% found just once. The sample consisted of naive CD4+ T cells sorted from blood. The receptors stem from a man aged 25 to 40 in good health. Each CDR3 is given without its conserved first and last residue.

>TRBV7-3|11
ASSAMGAGTQY
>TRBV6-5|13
ASRRPEDSSDGYT
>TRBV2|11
ASLSEGFYEQY
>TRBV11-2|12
ASSFPLQGVGAF
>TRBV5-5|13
ASSLSGLAVNEQF
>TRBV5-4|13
ASSLSRGVNTEAF
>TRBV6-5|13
ASSYSRQGGYGYT
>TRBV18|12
ASSPQEGHYEQY
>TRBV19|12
ASSEAAGGEKLF
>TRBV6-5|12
ASSYQAGGGELF
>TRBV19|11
ASSIEQGQPQH
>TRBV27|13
ASSSQGVSKNIQY
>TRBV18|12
ASSPTGGQETQY
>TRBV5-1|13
ASTLGAGLTDTQY
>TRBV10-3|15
AISPGTSGTHTGELF
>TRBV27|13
ASSGIGTHNEKLF
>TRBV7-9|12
ASSLAGASDTQY
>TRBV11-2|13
ASSLDPGRGQPQH
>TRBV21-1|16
ASSTGRADLTSTDTQY
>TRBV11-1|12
ASSPRSRLNEQF
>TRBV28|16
ASSSLSGTDTVNTEAF
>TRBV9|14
ASSAQPATSTDTQY
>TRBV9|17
ASSVPSGTSKIVTDTQY